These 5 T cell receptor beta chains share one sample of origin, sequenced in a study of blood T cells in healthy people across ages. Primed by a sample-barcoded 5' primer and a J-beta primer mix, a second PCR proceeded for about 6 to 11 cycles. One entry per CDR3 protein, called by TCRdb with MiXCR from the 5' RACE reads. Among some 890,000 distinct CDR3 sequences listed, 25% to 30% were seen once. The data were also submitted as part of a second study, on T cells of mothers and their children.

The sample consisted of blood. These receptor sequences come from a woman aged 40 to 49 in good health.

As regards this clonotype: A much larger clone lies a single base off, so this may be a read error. CDR3 amino acids: CSARDYELAVLKLAKNIQYF. The CDR3 coding sequence is TGCAGTGCTAGAGATTACGAACTAGCGGTCTTGAAGCTAGCCAAAAACATTCAGTACTTC. V usage is TRBV20-1 and J usage is TRBJ2-4; 8 bases line up with TRBD2. J was trimmed by 0 bases and V by 0 bases; bases with no gene match: 16. CDR1 and CDR2 (germline): DFQATT, SNEGSKA (reference sequence). The CDR3 loop spans 20 amino acids.

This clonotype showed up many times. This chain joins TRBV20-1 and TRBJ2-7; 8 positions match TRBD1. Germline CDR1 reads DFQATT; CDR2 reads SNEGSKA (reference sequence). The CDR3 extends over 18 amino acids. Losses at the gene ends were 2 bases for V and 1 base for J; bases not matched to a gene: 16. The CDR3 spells CSARPPLGQGARSYEQYF. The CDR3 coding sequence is TGCAGTGCTAGACCCCCCCTTGGGCAGGGGGCACGATCCTACGAGCAGTACTTC.

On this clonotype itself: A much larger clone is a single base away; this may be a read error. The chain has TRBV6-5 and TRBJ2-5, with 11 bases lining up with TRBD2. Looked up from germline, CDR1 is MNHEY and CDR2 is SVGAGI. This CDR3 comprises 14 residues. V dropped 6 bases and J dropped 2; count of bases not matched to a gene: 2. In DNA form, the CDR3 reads TGTGCCAGCAGGTCTAGCGGGAGGCAAGAGACCCAGTACTTC. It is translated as CASRSSGRQETQYF.

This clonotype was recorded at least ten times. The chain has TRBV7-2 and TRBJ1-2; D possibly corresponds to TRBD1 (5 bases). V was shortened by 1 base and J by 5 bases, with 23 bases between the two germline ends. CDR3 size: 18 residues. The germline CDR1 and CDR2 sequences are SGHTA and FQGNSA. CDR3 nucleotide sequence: TGTGCCAGCAGCTTAGGTGATCGGGACCCCAGTGCTGGATATGGCTACACCTTC. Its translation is CASSLGDRDPSAGYGYTF.

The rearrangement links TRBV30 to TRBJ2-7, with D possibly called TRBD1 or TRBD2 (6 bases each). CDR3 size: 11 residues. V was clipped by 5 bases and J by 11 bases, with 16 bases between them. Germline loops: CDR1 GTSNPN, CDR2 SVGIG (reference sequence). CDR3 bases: TGTGCCTGGGAGCAACAAGGGGGGAAGTACTTC. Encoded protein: CAWEQQGGKYF. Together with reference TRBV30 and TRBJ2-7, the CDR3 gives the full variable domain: SQTIHQWPATLVQPVGSPLSLECTVEGTSNPNLYWYRQAAGRGLQLLFYSVGIGQISSEVPQNLSASRPQDRQFILSSKKLLLSDSGFYLCAWEQQGGKYFGPGTRLTVT.